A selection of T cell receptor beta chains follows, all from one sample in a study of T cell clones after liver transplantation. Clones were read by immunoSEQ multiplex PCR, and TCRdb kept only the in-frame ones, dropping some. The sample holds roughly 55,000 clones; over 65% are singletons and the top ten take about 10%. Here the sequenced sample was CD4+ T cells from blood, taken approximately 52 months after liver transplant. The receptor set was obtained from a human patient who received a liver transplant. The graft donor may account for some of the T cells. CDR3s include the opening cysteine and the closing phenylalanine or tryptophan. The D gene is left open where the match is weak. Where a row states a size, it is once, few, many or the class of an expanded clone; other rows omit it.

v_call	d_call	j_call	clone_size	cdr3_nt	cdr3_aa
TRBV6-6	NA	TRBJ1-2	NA	TGTGCCAGCGTGAGAGAGGCCGATAACTATGGCTACACCTTC	CASVREADNYGYTF
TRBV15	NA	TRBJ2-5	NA	TGTGCCACCAGCAGAGGCCTACTTCAAGAGACCCAGTACTTC	CATSRGLLQETQYF
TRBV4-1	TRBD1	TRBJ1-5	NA	TGCGCCAGCAGCAAAGAATACAGGGGGGTATGGCCCCAGCATTTT	CASSKEYRGVWPQHF
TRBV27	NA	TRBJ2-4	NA	TGTGCCAGCAGTCCACAGCTGACAGTCGTGAACATTCAGTACTTC	CASSPQLTVVNIQYF
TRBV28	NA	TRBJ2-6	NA	TGTGCCAGCAGTTTAGGGAAGGGCGGCGGGGCCAACGTCCTGACTTTC	CASSLGKGGGANVLTF
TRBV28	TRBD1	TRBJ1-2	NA	TGTGCCAGCAGTTCAGGGGGGAGTTACTATGGCTACACCTTC	CASSSGGSYYGYTF
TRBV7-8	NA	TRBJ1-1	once	TGTGCCAGCATCAGTAGCAGGAACACTGAAGCTTTCTTT	CASISSRNTEAFF
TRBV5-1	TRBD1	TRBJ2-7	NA	TGCGCCAGCAGCTTGGGGCCGGGGACAGGGGAATACGAGCAGTACTTC	CASSLGPGTGEYEQYF
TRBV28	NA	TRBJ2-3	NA	TGTGCCAGCAGTTTATATGGGCAGGGAAATACAGATACGCAGTATTTT	CASSLYGQGNTDTQYF
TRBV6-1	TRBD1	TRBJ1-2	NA	TGTGCCAGCAGTGAAGGAACAGGGGGCGCCTATGGCTACACCTTC	CASSEGTGGAYGYTF
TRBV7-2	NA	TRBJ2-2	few	TGTGCCAGCAGCTTAGAAGGTTCCAGGGCGAGAACCGGGGAGCTGTTTTTT	CASSLEGSRARTGELFF
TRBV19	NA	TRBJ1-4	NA	TGTGCCAGTTCCCGGGAGTCTGCAACTAATGAAAAACTGTTTTTT	CASSRESATNEKLFF
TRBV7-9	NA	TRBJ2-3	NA	TGTGCCAGCAGCTTAGAGGGCCTCTCAGATACGCAGTATTTT	CASSLEGLSDTQYF
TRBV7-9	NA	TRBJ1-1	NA	TGTGCCAGCAGCAATACCCGGACAGAGAACACTGAAGCTTTCTTT	CASSNTRTENTEAFF
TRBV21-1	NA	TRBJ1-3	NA	TGTGCCAGCAGCTCTAAGCGGGGGCCTGGAAACACCATATATTTT	CASSSKRGPGNTIYF
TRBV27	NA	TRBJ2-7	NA	TGTGCCAGCAGTACCGACCGGGTCCTTCCCTACGAGCAGTACTTC	CASSTDRVLPYEQYF
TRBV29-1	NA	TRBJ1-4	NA	TGCAGCGTTCTGACATTAAATGAAAAACTGTTTTTT	CSVLTLNEKLFF
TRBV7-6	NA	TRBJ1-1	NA	TGTGCCAGCAGCCCCGACATGGGCACTGAAGCTTTCTTT	CASSPDMGTEAFF
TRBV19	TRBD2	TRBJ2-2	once	TGTGCCAGTAGTATCGGGGGGGCGCAGACCGGGGAGCTGTTTTTT	CASSIGGAQTGELFF
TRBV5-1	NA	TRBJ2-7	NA	TGCGCCAGCAGCTTGGATGGGGGCCGCGAGCAGTACTTC	CASSLDGGREQYF
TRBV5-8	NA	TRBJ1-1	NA	TGTGCCAGCAGCGGTGCCAGGGGGAACACTGAAGCTTTCTTT	CASSGARGNTEAFF
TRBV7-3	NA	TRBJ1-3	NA	TGTGCCAGCAGGAGGGAGGGAAGCACCATATATTTT	CASRREGSTIYF
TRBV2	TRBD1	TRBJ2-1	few	TGTGCCAGCAGTTTTCTGGACAGGGGAGATGAGCAGTTCTTC	CASSFLDRGDEQFF
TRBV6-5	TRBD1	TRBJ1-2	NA	TGTGCCAGCATATTGGGACAGGGGGTAGATGGCTACACCTTC	CASILGQGVDGYTF
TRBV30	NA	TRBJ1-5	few	TGTGCCTGGAGTTCAGGGACTAGCAATCAGCCCCAGCATTTT	CAWSSGTSNQPQHF
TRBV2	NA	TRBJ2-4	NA	TGTGCCAGCAGTGAACAAAGGGGACAAAGAAACATTCAGTACTTC	CASSEQRGQRNIQYF
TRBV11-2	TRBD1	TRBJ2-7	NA	TGTGCCAGCAGCTCGGGACAGGATTACTACGAGCAGTACTTC	CASSSGQDYYEQYF
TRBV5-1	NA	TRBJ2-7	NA	TGCGCCAGCAGCTTAGACGGGGACGGGACCTCCGAGCAGTACTTC	CASSLDGDGTSEQYF
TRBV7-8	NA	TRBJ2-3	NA	TGTGCCAGCAGCTTAAATAAAGATACGCAGTATTTT	CASSLNKDTQYF
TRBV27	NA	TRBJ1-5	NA	TGTGCCAGCAGGTACACGATGGGGGGGATCGAACAGCCCCAGCATTTT	CASRYTMGGIEQPQHF
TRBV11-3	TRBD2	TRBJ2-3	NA	TGTGCCAGCAGCCTTGGGGGGGGAAGGGAGACAGATACGCAGTATTTT	CASSLGGGRETDTQYF
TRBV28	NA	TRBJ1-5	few	TGTGCCAGCAGTTCCTCCCTACAGGGACGGCCCCAGCATTTT	CASSSSLQGRPQHF
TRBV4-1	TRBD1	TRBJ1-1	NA	TGCGCCAGCAGCCAAGCGGGACAGGCGAACACTGAAGCTTTCTTT	CASSQAGQANTEAFF
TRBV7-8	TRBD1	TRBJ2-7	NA	TGTGCCAGCAGCGGACAGGGAGGCCACTACGAGCAGTACTTC	CASSGQGGHYEQYF
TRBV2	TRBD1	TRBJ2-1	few	TGTGCCAGCAGTGATTGGGACAGGGGCGCCAATGAGCAGTTCTTC	CASSDWDRGANEQFF
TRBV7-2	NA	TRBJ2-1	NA	TGTGCCAGCAGCCCCCCAGGTCCTTACAATGAGCAGTTCTTC	CASSPPGPYNEQFF
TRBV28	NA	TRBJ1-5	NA	TGTGCCAGCAGGGGGGTTAATCAGCCCCAGCATTTT	CASRGVNQPQHF
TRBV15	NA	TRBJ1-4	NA	TGTGCCACCAGCCTCCACGCACAGGCTAATGAAAAACTGTTTTTT	CATSLHAQANEKLFF
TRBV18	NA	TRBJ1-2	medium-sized	TGTGCCAGCTCACCACCGGCAGGAACTAACTATGGCTACACCTTC	CASSPPAGTNYGYTF
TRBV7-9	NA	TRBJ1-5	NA	TGTGCCAGCAGCACATGGGGGGTCGGTCAGCCCCAGCATTTT	CASSTWGVGQPQHF
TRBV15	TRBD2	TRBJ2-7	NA	TGTGCCACCAGCAGAGTTCTGGCTAGCGGGGCCCCTAAAGACTACGAGCAGTACTTC	CATSRVLASGAPKDYEQYF
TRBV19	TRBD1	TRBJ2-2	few	TGTGCCAGTAGTCTCCGGACAGGGCCCGGGGAGCTGTTTTTT	CASSLRTGPGELFF
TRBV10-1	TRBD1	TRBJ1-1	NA	TGCGCCAGCAGTGAGTCTGGACAGGGGAGGGCTTTCTTT	CASSESGQGRAFF
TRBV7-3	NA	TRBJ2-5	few	TGTGCCAGCAGCTTAACTTCCAACCCCGAGACCCAGTACTTC	CASSLTSNPETQYF
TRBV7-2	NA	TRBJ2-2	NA	TGTGCCAGCAGTTTCAAGACAGGTGATACCGGGGAGCTGTTTTTT	CASSFKTGDTGELFF
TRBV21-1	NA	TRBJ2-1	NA	TGTGCCAGCAGCAAGACCCAAGGGGGGAGCTCCTACAATGAGCAGTTCTTC	CASSKTQGGSSYNEQFF
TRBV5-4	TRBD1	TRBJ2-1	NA	TGTGCCAGCAGGGGGGGGACAGGGAATGTTTTCTTC	CASRGGTGNVFF
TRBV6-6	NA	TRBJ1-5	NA	TGTGCCAGCAGTCCTTCTAACAGGGCCCAGCCCCAGCATTTT	CASSPSNRAQPQHF
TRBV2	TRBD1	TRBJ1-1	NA	TGTGCCAGCACCCCAGACAGGGGAATGAACACTGAAGCTTTCTTT	CASTPDRGMNTEAFF
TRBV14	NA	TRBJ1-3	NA	TGTGCCAGCAGCCCGCTGGGAAACACCATATATTTT	CASSPLGNTIYF
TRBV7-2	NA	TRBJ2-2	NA	TGTGCCAGCAGCTTAGGCCCTGGTAACGGGGAGCTGTTTTTT	CASSLGPGNGELFF
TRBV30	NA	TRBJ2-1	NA	TGTGCCTGGAGTGAAAAATCCAATGAGCAGTTCTTC	CAWSEKSNEQFF
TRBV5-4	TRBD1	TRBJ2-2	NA	TGTGCCAGCAGCGTAACAGGGGGAAGTGGGGGAGGAAACACCGGGGAGCTGTTTTTT	CASSVTGGSGGGNTGELFF
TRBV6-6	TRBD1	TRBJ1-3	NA	TGTGCCACGGGGGACAGGGAGAGAAACACCATATATTTT	CATGDRERNTIYF